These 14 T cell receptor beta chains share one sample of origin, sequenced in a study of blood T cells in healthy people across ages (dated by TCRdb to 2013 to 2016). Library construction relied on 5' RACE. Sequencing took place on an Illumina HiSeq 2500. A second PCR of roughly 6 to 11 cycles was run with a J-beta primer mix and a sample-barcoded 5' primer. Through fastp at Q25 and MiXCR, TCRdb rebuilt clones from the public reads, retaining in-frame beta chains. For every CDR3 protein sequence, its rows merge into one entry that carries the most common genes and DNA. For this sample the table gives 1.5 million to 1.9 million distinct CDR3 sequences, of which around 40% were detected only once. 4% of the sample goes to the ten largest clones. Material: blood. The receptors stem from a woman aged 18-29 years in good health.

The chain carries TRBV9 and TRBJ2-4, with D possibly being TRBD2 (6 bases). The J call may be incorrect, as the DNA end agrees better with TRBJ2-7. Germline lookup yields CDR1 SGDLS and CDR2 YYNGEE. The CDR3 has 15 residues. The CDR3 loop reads CASSVGDSSAYEQYF. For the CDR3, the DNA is TGTGCCAGCAGCGTCGGGGACTCGAGCGCCTACGAGCAGTACTTC.

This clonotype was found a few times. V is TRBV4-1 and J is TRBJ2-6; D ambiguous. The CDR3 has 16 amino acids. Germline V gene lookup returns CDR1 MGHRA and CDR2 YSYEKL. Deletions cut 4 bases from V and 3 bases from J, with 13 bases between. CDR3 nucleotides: TGCGCCAGCAGCCGCTCACAAGTATATGGGGCCAACGTCCTGACTTTC. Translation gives CASSRSQVYGANVLTF.

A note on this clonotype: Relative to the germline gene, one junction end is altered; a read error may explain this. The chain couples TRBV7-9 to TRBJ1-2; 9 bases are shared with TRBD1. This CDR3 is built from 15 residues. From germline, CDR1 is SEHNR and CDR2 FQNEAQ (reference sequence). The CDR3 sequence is CASSSGQGSSDGYTF. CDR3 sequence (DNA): TGTGCCAGTAGCTCTGGACAGGGGTCTTCGGATGGCTACACCTTC.

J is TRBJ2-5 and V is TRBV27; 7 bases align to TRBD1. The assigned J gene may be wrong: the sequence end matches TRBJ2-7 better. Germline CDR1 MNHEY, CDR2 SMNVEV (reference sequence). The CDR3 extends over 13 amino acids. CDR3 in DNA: TGTGCCAGCAGTCCCATGACAGGGCCCGAGCAGTACTTC. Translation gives CASSPMTGPEQYF.

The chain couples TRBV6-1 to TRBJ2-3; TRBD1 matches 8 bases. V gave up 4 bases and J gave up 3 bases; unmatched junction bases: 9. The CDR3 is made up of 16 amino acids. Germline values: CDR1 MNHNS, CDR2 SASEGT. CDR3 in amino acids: CASSAYRGRSTDTQYF. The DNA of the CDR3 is TGTGCCAGCAGTGCATACAGGGGGAGGTCGACAGATACGCAGTATTTT.

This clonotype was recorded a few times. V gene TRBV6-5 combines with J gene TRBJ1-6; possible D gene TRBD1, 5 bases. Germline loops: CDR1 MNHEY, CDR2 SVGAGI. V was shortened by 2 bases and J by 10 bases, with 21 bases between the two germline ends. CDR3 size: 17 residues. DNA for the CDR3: TGTGCCAGCAGTTACCTCACGGCCGGGACTTTAGTCTCACCCCTCCACTTT. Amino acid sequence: CASSYLTAGTLVSPLHF.

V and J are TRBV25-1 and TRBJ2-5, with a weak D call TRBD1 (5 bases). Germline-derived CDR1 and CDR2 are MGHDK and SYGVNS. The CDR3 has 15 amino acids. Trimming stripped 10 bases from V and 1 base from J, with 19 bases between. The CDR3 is CATKGDFGSQETQYF. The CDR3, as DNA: TGTGCCACCAAAGGGGATTTTGGGTCCCAAGAGACCCAGTACTTC.

CDR3 nucleotides: TGCAGCGTTTCCAGACTTTTGGACTCTGGAAACACCATATATTTT. It encodes CSVSRLLDSGNTIYF. The genes are TRBV29-1 and TRBJ1-3; D is uncertain. The CDR3 spans 15 residues. Trimming took off 5 bases at V and 0 bases at J, with 14 bases between the two ends. Germline CDR1 reads SQVTM; CDR2 reads ANQGSEA.

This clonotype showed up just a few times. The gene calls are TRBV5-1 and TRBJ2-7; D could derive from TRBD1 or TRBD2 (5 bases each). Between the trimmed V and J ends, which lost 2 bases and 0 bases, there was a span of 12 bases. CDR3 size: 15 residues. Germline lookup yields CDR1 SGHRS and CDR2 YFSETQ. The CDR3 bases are TGCGCCAGCAGCTTTTCGGCAGGGAGCTCCTACGAGCAGTACTTC. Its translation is CASSFSAGSSYEQYF.

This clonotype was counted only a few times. CDR3 residues: CASSPQAGREVFFEQYF. For the CDR3, the DNA is TGTGCCAGCTCACCGCAGGCGGGACGGGAGGTTTTCTTCGAGCAGTACTTC. The rearrangement uses TRBV18 and TRBJ2-7; TRBD2 matches at 7 bases. CDR1 and CDR2 (germline): KGHSH, LQKENI. The V and J ends lost 3 bases and 6 bases, in that order; junction bases with no gene match: 17. The CDR3 length is 17 residues.

This CDR3 is CASSRQPGVGEKLFF. The CDR3, as DNA: TGTGCCAGCAGCAGGCAACCAGGGGTTGGTGAAAAACTGTTTTTT. The chain couples TRBV7-2 to TRBJ1-4; weak D call: TRBD1 (6 bases). This CDR3 spans 15 amino acids. V was shortened by 5 bases and J by 7 bases, with 17 bases between the two germline ends. CDR1 and CDR2 from the germline V gene are SGHTA and FQGNSA.

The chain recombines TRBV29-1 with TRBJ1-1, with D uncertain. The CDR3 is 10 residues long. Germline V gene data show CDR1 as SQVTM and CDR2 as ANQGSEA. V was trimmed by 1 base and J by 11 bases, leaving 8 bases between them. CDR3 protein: CSVEVGRAFF. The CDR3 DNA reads TGCAGCGTTGAAGTAGGGAGGGCTTTCTTT. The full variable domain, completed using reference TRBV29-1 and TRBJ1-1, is SAVISQKPSRDICQRGTSLTIQCQVDSQVTMMFWYRQQPGQSLTLIATANQGSEATYESGFVIDKFPISRPNLTFSTLTVSNMSPEDSSIYLCSVEVGRAFFGQGTRLTVV.

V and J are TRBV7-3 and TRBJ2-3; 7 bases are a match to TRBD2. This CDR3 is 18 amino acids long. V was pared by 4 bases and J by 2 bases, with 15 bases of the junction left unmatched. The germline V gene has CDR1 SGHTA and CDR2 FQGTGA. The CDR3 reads CASSSDLGSGISTDTQYF. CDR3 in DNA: TGTGCCAGCAGCTCCGACCTAGGAAGCGGGATTTCCACAGATACGCAGTATTTT.

The CDR3 reads CASSLIGTGKREAFF. The CDR3 region has the DNA TGTGCCAGCAGCTTAATCGGGACAGGCAAAAGGGAAGCTTTCTTT. The chain combines TRBV13 with TRBJ1-1; 8 positions match TRBD1. Per germline, CDR1 PRHDT and CDR2 FYEKMQ (reference sequence). There are 15 residues in the CDR3. With 2 bases clipped from V and 8 bases from J, the junction kept 10 bases outside the gene matches.